The 15 T cell receptor beta chains in this list originate from one sample, sequenced in a study of Graves' ophthalmopathy and Graves' hyperthyroidism. As the template, RNA transcripts were used to amplify TCR beta CDR3 regions. After a first-round RT-PCR with HTBI primers, a second-round multiplex PCR was run. TCRdb redid the calling of the multiplex PCR reads with MiXCR, one entry per CDR3 protein. This table has 740,000 or so distinct CDR3 sequences, 40% appearing once. Sequenced material: peripheral blood. All receptors derive from an adult man with Graves' ophthalmopathy.

This clonotype was seen many times. The rearrangement joins TRBV2 to TRBJ1-5; D not certain. V lost 3 bases and J lost 6, with 18 bases in between. Germline V gives CDR1 SNHLY, CDR2 FYNNEI. This CDR3 contains 16 residues. The CDR3 here is CASSDGTLNPGQPQHF. The CDR3 nucleotides are TGTGCCAGCAGTGACGGAACACTCAACCCTGGTCAGCCCCAGCATTTT.

The rearrangement joins TRBV10-2 to TRBJ2-2; D not certain. The V and J ends lost 4 bases and 6 bases respectively, with 15 bases between them. This CDR3 region has 15 residues. From germline, CDR1 is WSHSY and CDR2 SAAADI. As DNA, the CDR3 is TGCGCCAGCAGTGTATCTCGGATGTCCCCCGGGGAGCTGTTTTTT. Residues: CASSVSRMSPGELFF.

This clonotype turned up a few times. This chain joins TRBV2 and TRBJ1-3; perhaps TRBD1 as D (6 bases). The germline V gene has CDR1 SNHLY and CDR2 FYNNEI. With 6 bases removed from V and 0 bases from J, the gap between germline ends came to 15 bases. The CDR3 is 16 residues long. The CDR3: CASSPTRGLSGNTIYF. The DNA for the CDR3 is TGTGCCAGCAGCCCTACCAGGGGACTCTCTGGAAACACCATATATTTT. Using reference TRBV2 and TRBJ1-3 for the parts outside the CDR3, the full variable domain is EPEVTQTPSHQVTQMGQEVILRCVPISNHLYFYWYRQILGQKVEFLVSFYNNEISEKSEIFDDQFSVERPDGSNFTLKIRSTKLEDSAMYFCASSPTRGLSGNTIYFGEGSWLTVV.

The rearrangement uses TRBV4-2 and TRBJ1-2; tentatively, D is TRBD1 (5 bases). The V end lost 0 bases, the J end lost 4 bases, and 18 bases lay between the germline ends. The CDR3 runs to 17 residues. Germline V gene lookup returns CDR1 LGHNA and CDR2 YNFKEQ. The DNA for the CDR3 is TGTGCCAGCAGCCAAGATCTATCCCGAGGGAGGGGCTATGGCTACACCTTC. It yields the protein CASSQDLSRGRGYGYTF.

In regard to this clonotype: This clone may be a read error of a much larger clone one base away. This sequence joins TRBV10-2 and TRBJ2-2; D is possibly TRBD1 (6 bases). The CDR3 runs to 15 residues. CDR1 and CDR2 (germline): WSHSY, SAAADI. CDR3 sequence reads: CASSEGQLNAGELFF. The CDR3, as DNA: TGCGCCAGCAGTGAGGGACAGCTGAACGCCGGGGAGCTGTTTTTT.

As concerns this clonotype: The conserved phenylalanine or tryptophan is not found at the CDR3 terminus, so this likely reflects a read error. No DNA is shown, since the ends of the CDR3 on it are uncertain; the CDR3 is the one TCRdb lists. The V and J genes are TRBV10-1 and TRBJ1-6. Germline V gene sequence: CDR1 WNHNN, CDR2 SYGVQD (reference sequence). The CDR3 comprises 13 residues, both ends counted. CDR3 loop: CASSDTYNSPRPR.

This clonotype was observed at least ten times. This chain uses TRBV19 with TRBJ2-7, with 8 positions matching TRBD1. The CDR3 contains 15 residues. From germline, CDR1 is LNHDA and CDR2 SQIVND (reference sequence). V shed 6 bases and J 2 bases; nucleotides not matched to a gene: 9. CDR3 amino acids: CASSRGGTGAYEQYF. The DNA of the CDR3 is TGTGCCAGTAGCCGAGGTGGGACAGGCGCCTACGAGCAGTACTTC.

The rearrangement joins TRBV7-2 to TRBJ2-5; D gene unclear. The CDR3 runs to 15 residues. Trimming pared 5 bases from V and 1 base from J, leaving 14 bases between. The germline V gene encodes CDR1 SGHTA and CDR2 FQGNSA. The CDR3 spells CASSRFLGSQETQYF. CDR3 in DNA: TGTGCCAGCAGCCGCTTTTTGGGCTCCCAAGAGACCCAGTACTTC.

This sequence joins TRBV11-2 and TRBJ1-2; 11 positions agree with TRBD1. After removal of 5 bases from V and 5 bases from J, the junction contained 7 bases not matched to a gene. CDR3 length equals 15 residues. CDR1 SGHAT and CDR2 FQNNGV come from the germline V gene. The CDR3 loop is CASSKPGQGVYGYTF. The CDR3 bases are TGTGCCAGCAGCAAACCGGGACAGGGGGTGTATGGCTACACCTTC.

Ten or more counts support this clonotype. The V and J genes are TRBV7-6 and TRBJ1-1; possible D gene TRBD1, 5 bases. The germline V gene encodes CDR1 SGHVS and CDR2 FNYEAQ. CDR3 length equals 13 residues. V lost 6 bases and J 1 base, leaving 9 bases between the germline ends. The CDR3 DNA reads as TGTGCCAGCAGTGCCGGGGGGAACACTGAAGCTTTCTTT. This sequence encodes CASSAGGNTEAFF.

The CDR3 DNA reads as TGCAGCTTGGGGGCGAGTGTGGAGACCCAGTACTTC. It codes for CSLGASVETQYF. This sequence joins TRBV29-1 and TRBJ2-5; perhaps TRBD1 as D (6 bases). The germline V and J ends were trimmed by 8 bases and 5 bases, with 15 bases remaining between them. The CDR3 consists of 12 residues. Germline CDR1 SQVTM, CDR2 ANQGSEA.

This rearrangement joins TRBV10-2 to TRBJ1-1, with 7 bases aligning to TRBD1. The CDR3 totals 15 residues. J gave up 0 bases and V 6 bases, and 7 bases lay outside the gene matches. Germline V gene data show CDR1 as WSHSY and CDR2 as SAAADI. As DNA, the CDR3 is TGCGCCAGCAGCGAAACCGGGACAGTGAACACTGAAGCTTTCTTT. This gives the protein CASSETGTVNTEAFF.

This chain uses TRBV5-4 with TRBJ1-2; tentative D call: TRBD1 (6 bases). Between the trimmed V and J ends, which lost 0 bases and 4 bases, there was a span of 16 bases. Germline loops: CDR1 SGHNT, CDR2 YYREEE (reference sequence). This CDR3 comprises 16 residues. Here the CDR3 DNA reads TGTGCCAGCAGCTTGGATTCCGGGGGCGGTTCCTATGGCTACACCTTC. Translating gives CASSLDSGGGSYGYTF.

The chain recombines TRBV30 with TRBJ1-2; D remains ambiguous. The CDR3 is made up of 12 amino acids. From germline, CDR1 is GTSNPN and CDR2 SVGIG (reference sequence). Trimming took off 0 bases at V and 5 bases at J, with 7 bases between the two ends. The CDR3 sequence is CAWSVSGYGYTF. The DNA for the CDR3 is TGTGCCTGGAGTGTATCGGGATATGGCTACACCTTC. The variable domain in full, with the rest retrieved from reference TRBV30 and TRBJ1-2, is SQTIHQWPATLVQPVGSPLSLECTVEGTSNPNLYWYRQAAGRGLQLLFYSVGIGQISSEVPQNLSASRPQDRQFILSSKKLLLSDSGFYLCAWSVSGYGYTFGSGTRLTVV.

Only a few counts were recorded for this clonotype. The V call is TRBV25-1, the J call TRBJ2-2, with 10 bases identical to TRBD1. This CDR3 contains 22 residues. From germline, CDR1 is MGHDK and CDR2 SYGVNS. Germline trimming cut 6 bases from V and 8 bases from J; bases unmatched to any gene: 30. This chain's CDR3 is CASSLVPLVPYTRTGGQGELFF. The CDR3 coding sequence is TGTGCCAGCAGCTTAGTCCCGCTAGTCCCTTACACGAGGACAGGGGGGCAAGGGGAGCTGTTTTTT.